This paragraph reports one T cell receptor (beta chain). V was trimmed by 4 bases and J by 2 bases, leaving 10 bases between them. Germline V gene data show CDR1 as MNHEY and CDR2 as SMNVEV (reference sequence). The CDR3 length is 14 residues. TCRdb used MiXCR to reprocess the 5' RACE reads, holding one entry per CDR3 protein. The data hold 65,000 to 90,000 distinct CDR3 sequences, with roughly 15% observed a single time. This record comes from a study of T cells after yellow fever vaccination. Study-wide points: Any FACS-sorted repertoire could hold abundant clonotypes that contaminate it from the bulk population. Secondary responses were weaker yet peaked faster, day 5 versus 15.

The V gene is TRBV27, the J gene TRBJ2-3; D may match TRBD1 or TRBD2 (6 bases each). The TCR was taken from a man between 18 and 29 years old who received the YFV17D yellow fever vaccine. Source: CD8+ T cells not binding an NS4B(214-222) dextramer, sorted from PBMCs, taken less than 25 days after the first yellow fever vaccination. CDR3 coding DNA: TGTGCCAGCAGTTCCGGGGGCGACACAGATACGCAGTATTTT. Amino acids: CASSSGGDTDTQYF.